Each of the 24 T cell receptor beta chains below was sequenced from the same sample in a study of CD8 T cells in Susac syndrome. RNA, at about 0.45 to 1 ug, was reverse transcribed with random hexamers. Using its own MiXCR run on the immunoSEQ multiplex PCR reads, TCRdb lists one record per CDR3 protein. Among 170,000 or so distinct CDR3 sequences listed, approximately 95% were seen once. Source material: CD4+ T cells from PBMCs. The source is a human donor with Susac syndrome.

V usage is TRBV15 and J usage is TRBJ2-7; 7 bases are a match to TRBD1. J lost 9 bases, V lost 0 bases, and 5 bases had no gene match. Germline CDR1 and CDR2: LNHNV and YYDKDF (reference sequence). CDR3 length: 13 amino acids. DNA of the CDR3: TGTGCCACCAGCAGAGATCAGGGGGAAGGGCAGTACTTC. Protein product: CATSRDQGEGQYF.

This sequence joins TRBV9 and TRBJ1-1; 9 bases are a match to TRBD1. CDR3 size: 14 residues. Trimming took 3 bases from V and 4 from J; bases not matched to a gene: 4. The germline CDR1 and CDR2 sequences are SGDLS and YYNGEE. The CDR3, as DNA: TGTGCCAGCAGCGAACAGGGGGCTGGCACTGAAGCTTTCTTT. Encoded protein: CASSEQGAGTEAFF.

This clonotype was observed a single time. The chain combines TRBV7-9 with TRBJ1-1; 11 bases align to TRBD1. Germline values: CDR1 SEHNR, CDR2 FQNEAQ (reference sequence). With V trimmed by 1 base and J by 10 bases, 2 bases remained unmatched. This CDR3 spans 13 amino acids. CDR3 bases: TGTGCCAGCAGCTTAGATGGGACAGGGGGAGCTTTCTTT. It translates to CASSLDGTGGAFF.

J is TRBJ2-7 and V is TRBV28; 7 bases fit TRBD2. The CDR3 totals 15 residues. From germline, CDR1 is MDHEN and CDR2 SYDVKM. V lost 4 bases to trimming and J lost 0 bases; unmatched junction nucleotides: 6. Here the CDR3 DNA reads TGTGCCAGCAGTTCTCCAGGCGGGGGCTCCTACGAGCAGTACTTC. It encodes CASSSPGGGSYEQYF.

The gene calls are TRBV18 and TRBJ2-3; D unclear. This CDR3 comprises 13 residues. The germline gives CDR1 KGHSH, CDR2 LQKENI. V dropped 6 bases and J dropped 4 bases, with 11 bases sitting between them. This chain's CDR3 is CASSRRNPDTQYF. CDR3 sequence (DNA): TGTGCCAGCTCGCGGAGAAACCCAGATACGCAGTATTTT.

This chain joins TRBV20-1 and TRBJ1-5, with D tentatively TRBD1 (5 bases). CDR1 is DFQATT, CDR2 SNEGSKA, per germline (reference sequence). There are 15 residues in the CDR3. Trimming shortened V by 3 bases and J by 5 bases, and 17 bases separated the two germline ends. As DNA, the CDR3 is TGCAGTGCTAGTCTCCCAGGGTTAAGATATCAGCCCCAGCATTTT. Translated, it gives CSASLPGLRYQPQHF.

V gene TRBV14 combines with J gene TRBJ2-3; maybe TRBD2 (5 bases). The CDR3 consists of 15 residues. The germline gives CDR1 SGHDN, CDR2 FVKESK. V shed 1 base and J shed 2 bases, with 10 bases lying between them. The DNA of the CDR3 is TGTGCCAGCAGCCAAGGATTCCGGGACACAGATACGCAGTATTTT. Protein: CASSQGFRDTDTQYF.

V and J are TRBV9 and TRBJ2-3, with D possibly being TRBD1 (5 bases). Trimming removed 3 bases from V and 0 bases from J, with 8 bases in between. The CDR3 length is 14 residues. CDR1 is SGDLS and CDR2 is YYNGEE in the germline V gene. In DNA, the CDR3 is TGTGCCAGCAGCGCCAGGGCCAGCACAGATACGCAGTATTTT. Protein sequence: CASSARASTDTQYF.

This chain joins TRBV12-3 or TRBV12-4 and TRBJ2-2; tentatively, D is TRBD2 (6 bases). Trimming left V 9 bases short and J 2 bases short, with 10 bases between. The CDR3 is 13 residues long. The CDR3 DNA is TGTGCCAGTTTAGCGGAAAACACCGGGGAGCTGTTTTTT. Amino acid sequence: CASLAENTGELFF.

V usage is TRBV5-1 and J usage is TRBJ1-1, with a tentative D call TRBD1 (6 bases). The germline V gene encodes CDR1 SGHRS and CDR2 YFSETQ. The CDR3 has 15 residues. Trimming removed 4 bases from V and 8 bases from J, with 21 bases in between. Written as DNA, the CDR3 is TGCGCCAGCAGCCAAGGAGGCACCGACAGGACAGAAGCTTTCTTT. It specifies CASSQGGTDRTEAFF.

The chain links TRBV7-2 to TRBJ2-7, with D possibly being TRBD1 (6 bases). CDR1 is SGHTA and CDR2 is FQGNSA in the germline V gene. This CDR3 has 13 residues. V was shortened by 5 bases and J by 2 bases, with 10 bases between the two germline ends. The CDR3 region has the DNA TGTGCCAGCAGCAGACAGGAAACCTACGAGCAGTACTTC. Its protein product is CASSRQETYEQYF.

The chain is built from TRBV5-4 and TRBJ2-2; D remains ambiguous. Germline-derived CDR1 and CDR2 are SGHNT and YYREEE (reference sequence). The CDR3 totals 15 residues. V shed 2 bases and J shed 2 bases, with 10 bases lying between them. The CDR3 here is CASSFPSVNTGELFF. Written as DNA, the CDR3 is TGTGCCAGCAGCTTCCCTTCGGTTAACACCGGGGAGCTGTTTTTT.

This clonotype came up once. V is TRBV29-1 and J is TRBJ2-1, with a possible D match to TRBD2 (6 bases). The germline gives CDR1 SQVTM, CDR2 ANQGSEA. The CDR3 loop spans 14 amino acids. V was trimmed by 5 bases and J by 2 bases, leaving 13 bases between them. The CDR3 sequence: CSVHVGGTYNEQFF. The CDR3 nucleotides are TGCAGCGTTCACGTCGGGGGAACCTACAATGAGCAGTTCTTC.

The genes are TRBV30 and TRBJ1-2; D is uncertain. The V gene lost 1 base and the J gene lost 6 bases, with 12 bases spanning the gap. This CDR3 is 13 amino acids long. CDR1 GTSNPN and CDR2 SVGIG come from the germline V gene (reference sequence). The CDR3 DNA reads TGTGCCTGGAGTGAAGGTGAGGTGCATGGCTACACCTTC. Encoded protein: CAWSEGEVHGYTF.

Here the CDR3 reads CAISEGQGAGEQFF. The CDR3 nucleotides read TGTGCCATCAGTGAGGGACAGGGGGCGGGGGAGCAGTTCTTC. V and J are TRBV10-3 and TRBJ2-1, with 11 bases that match TRBD1. In germline, CDR1 is ENHRY, CDR2 SYGVKD. The length of the CDR3 is 14 residues. The trim removed 2 bases at V and 10 bases at J, leaving 4 bases unmatched.

J is TRBJ1-1 and V is TRBV29-1; 10 bases fit TRBD1. Per germline, CDR1 SQVTM and CDR2 ANQGSEA. The CDR3 sequence is 16 residues long. The ends lost 7 bases at V and 5 bases at J; junction bases unmatched: 16. CDR3 amino acids: CSAYRQGARLSTEAFF. The CDR3 DNA reads TGCAGCGCCTACCGACAGGGGGCGAGGTTGTCGACTGAAGCTTTCTTT.

The sample holds a few counts of this clonotype. This chain joins TRBV14 and TRBJ2-1; 7 bases align to TRBD2. Trimming cost V 3 bases and J 0 bases; bases outside gene matches: 2. Germline CDR1 and CDR2: SGHDN and FVKESK. This CDR3 comprises 15 residues. CDR3 in amino acids: CASSHERGSYNEQFF. The CDR3 region has the DNA TGTGCCAGCAGCCACGAGCGGGGCTCCTACAATGAGCAGTTCTTC.

The gene calls are TRBV19 and TRBJ2-7; 10 bases are a match to TRBD2. Germline CDR1 LNHDA, CDR2 SQIVND (reference sequence). The V and J ends lost 10 bases and 2 bases, in that order; junction bases with no gene match: 5. The CDR3 extends over 13 amino acids. The DNA of the CDR3 is TGTGCCACAGGGCTAGCGGGAGCCTACGAGCAGTACTTC. Residues: CATGLAGAYEQYF. Full variable domain (remainder filled in from reference TRBV19 and TRBJ2-7): DGGITQSPKYLFRKEGQNVTLSCEQNLNHDAMYWYRQDPGQGLRLIYYSQIVNDFQKGDIAEGYSVSREKKESFPLTVTSAQKNPTAFYLCATGLAGAYEQYFGPGTRLTVT.

This chain joins TRBV12-5 and TRBJ2-5; D unresolved. The ends were cut back, 6 bases at V and 2 bases at J, with 10 bases in the middle. The germline gives CDR1 LGHNT, CDR2 FRNRAP. The CDR3 has 13 residues. CDR3 protein: CASGTTVQETQYF. The CDR3 nucleotides read TGTGCTAGTGGCACGACGGTACAAGAGACCCAGTACTTC.

The chain links TRBV7-3 to TRBJ2-6; D remains ambiguous. This CDR3 spans 16 amino acids. Germline CDR1 is SGHTA and CDR2 is FQGTGA. V dropped 4 bases and J dropped 4 bases, with 14 bases sitting between them. CDR3 sequence: CASSSQATAGANVLTF. DNA of the CDR3: TGTGCCAGCAGCTCGCAGGCGACCGCCGGGGCCAACGTCCTGACTTTC.

The chain joins TRBV5-1 to TRBJ1-6; 8 bases are shared with TRBD1. Germline V gives CDR1 SGHRS, CDR2 YFSETQ. V shed 1 base and J 6 bases; nucleotides not matched to a gene: 6. The length of the CDR3 is 16 residues. In nucleotides, the CDR3 is TGCGCCAGCAGCTTGATGGGACAGGCGGGTAATTCACCCCTCCACTTT. Protein sequence: CASSLMGQAGNSPLHF.

V is TRBV28 and J is TRBJ2-5, with a possible D match to TRBD2 (5 bases). CDR3 length: 12 amino acids. Trimming removed 6 bases at V and 3 bases at J, with 8 bases between. Germline values: CDR1 MDHEN, CDR2 SYDVKM. The CDR3 reads CASRQRKETQYF. CDR3 coding DNA: TGTGCCAGCAGACAGCGGAAAGAGACCCAGTACTTC.

V is TRBV28 and J is TRBJ2-5, with a tentative D call TRBD1 (6 bases). The germline CDR1 and CDR2 sequences are MDHEN and SYDVKM. The length of the CDR3 is 14 residues. V shed 5 bases and J shed 5 bases, with 15 bases lying between them. CDR3 nucleotides: TGTGCCAGCAGTCCCACGCTGAGGGGGGAGACCCAGTACTTC. This translates into CASSPTLRGETQYF.

This rearrangement joins TRBV12-5 to TRBJ2-2; 10 nucleotides line up with TRBD2. CDR1 is LGHNT, CDR2 FRNRAP, per germline. V was pared by 1 base and J by 4 bases, with 9 bases of the junction left unmatched. The CDR3 covers 18 residues. The CDR3 loop reads CASGLEASGSWGTGELFF. The CDR3 DNA follows: TGTGCTAGTGGTTTGGAGGCTAGCGGGAGCTGGGGCACCGGGGAGCTGTTTTTT.